The 12 T cell receptor beta chains listed next were all sequenced from one sample in a study of CD8 T cells in Susac syndrome. After extraction with the RNeasy kit, 0.5 to 1 ug of the RNA was reverse transcribed using random hexamers. From the immunoSEQ multiplex PCR reads, TCRdb called clonotypes with MiXCR, one entry per CDR3 protein. The sample includes 100,000 to 150,000 distinct CDR3 sequences, roughly 80% seen only once; the top ten take around 0.5%. The sequenced sample consisted of CD8+ T cells from PBMCs. The receptors shown here come from a human donor with multiple sclerosis.

This clonotype has a single count. The chain couples TRBV7-9 to TRBJ1-5, with D uncertain. The CDR3 runs to 12 residues. Germline V gene data show CDR1 as SEHNR and CDR2 as FQNEAQ (reference sequence). Trimming removed 1 base from V and 4 bases from J, with 2 bases in between. The CDR3 protein is CASSLVNQPQHF. For the CDR3, the DNA is TGTGCCAGCAGCTTAGTTAATCAGCCCCAGCATTTT.

This clonotype showed up just a few times. The junction departs from germline at one end; a sequencing error may be responsible. V is TRBV30 and J is TRBJ1-1; unclear D gene. Per the germline V gene, CDR1 is GTSNPN and CDR2 is SVGIG (reference sequence). The CDR3 extends over 11 amino acids. The CDR3 DNA is TGTGCCTGGGCCCGAAACACTGAGGCTTTCTTT. This encodes CAWARNTEAFF. Full variable domain (outside the CDR3, taken from reference TRBV30 and TRBJ1-1): SQTIHQWPATLVQPVGSPLSLECTVEGTSNPNLYWYRQAAGRGLQLLFYSVGIGQISSEVPQNLSASRPQDRQFILSSKKLLLSDSGFYLCAWARNTEAFFGQGTRLTVV.

The V call is TRBV4-2, the J call TRBJ2-3, with 8 bases fitting TRBD2. J lost 2 bases, V lost 2 bases, and 9 bases had no gene match. CDR1 LGHNA and CDR2 YNFKEQ come from the germline V gene. This CDR3 is 17 amino acids long. For the CDR3, the DNA is TGTGCCAGCAGCCAACCAATCCCCGGGGGGGCCACAGATACGCAGTATTTT. It encodes CASSQPIPGGATDTQYF.

The chain links TRBV5-1 to TRBJ2-5; TRBD2 agrees at 8 bases. The CDR3 contains 15 residues. V lost 4 bases, J lost 4 bases, and 9 bases stayed unmatched. Germline CDR1 is SGHRS and CDR2 is YFSETQ. CDR3 nucleotide sequence: TGCGCCAGCAGCCCGAACCAGCGGGAGTTAGAGACCCAGTACTTC. It specifies CASSPNQRELETQYF.

The CDR3 sequence: CAWSARGTVYYEQYV. Written as DNA, the CDR3 is TGTGCCTGGAGTGCCCGCGGGACAGTCTACTACGAGCAGTACGTC. The V and J genes are TRBV30 and TRBJ2-7, with D possibly matching TRBD1 (7 bases). Trimming left V 1 base short and J 3 bases short, with 16 bases between. Germline V CDR1 and CDR2: GTSNPN, SVGIG (reference sequence). There are 15 residues in the CDR3.

The chain recombines TRBV12-5 with TRBJ1-5; TRBD1 matches 10 bases. The CDR3 has 20 amino acids. With 3 bases clipped from V and 2 bases from J, the junction kept 16 bases outside the gene matches. Germline V gene lookup returns CDR1 LGHNT and CDR2 FRNRAP. The CDR3 DNA sequence: TGTGCTAGTGGTTTTCGCTACCGGGACAGGGGTAAGTTGGGCAATCAGCCCCAGCATTTT. Residues: CASGFRYRDRGKLGNQPQHF.

V usage is TRBV28 and J usage is TRBJ2-7; possible D gene TRBD1, 6 bases. The CDR3 contains 14 residues. The germline CDR1 and CDR2 sequences are MDHEN and SYDVKM. Trimming took 4 bases from V and 3 from J, leaving 13 bases between them. CDR3 sequence (DNA): TGTGCCAGCAGTTATACAGGGCTGGGCTACGAGCAGTACTTC. Its protein product is CASSYTGLGYEQYF.

The CDR3 DNA reads TGTGCCAGCAGCCTTCCGGGACAGGGGTCAACTAATGAAAAACTGTTTTTT. Its protein product is CASSLPGQGSTNEKLFF. The rearrangement uses TRBV4-2 and TRBJ1-4; 10 nucleotides agree with TRBD1. V shed 4 bases, J shed 0 bases, and the junction held 5 bases outside the gene matches. Germline CDR1 reads LGHNA; CDR2 reads YNFKEQ. The length of the CDR3 is 17 residues.

The V call is TRBV27, the J call TRBJ1-5; D remains ambiguous. The CDR3 totals 15 residues. Germline V lookup: CDR1 MNHEY, CDR2 SMNVEV (reference sequence). The V gene lost 5 bases and the J gene lost 6 bases, with 17 bases spanning the gap. The CDR3 DNA is TGTGCCAGCAGTCTCCTCGGGGAGTATGGTCAGCCCCAGCATTTT. It yields the protein CASSLLGEYGQPQHF.

This clonotype came up a few times. V and J are TRBV6-5 and TRBJ1-4; the D is unclear. This CDR3 has 16 residues. V was cut by 2 bases and J by 0 bases, with 10 bases left in between. The germline gives CDR1 MNHEY, CDR2 SVGAGI. The CDR3 sequence: CASSYLQATTNEKLFF. CDR3 coding DNA: TGTGCCAGCAGTTACCTTCAGGCTACAACTAATGAAAAACTGTTTTTT.

The chain is built from TRBV11-2 and TRBJ2-7; D is possibly TRBD2 (5 bases). Germline CDR1 is SGHAT and CDR2 is FQNNGV. V lost 1 base and J 5 bases, leaving 9 bases between the germline ends. The length of the CDR3 is 13 residues. The CDR3 DNA is TGTGCCAGCAGCTTAGTAGCCGGGGACGAGCAGTACTTC. This encodes CASSLVAGDEQYF.

J is TRBJ1-1 and V is TRBV13; possible D gene TRBD1, 5 bases. The CDR3 runs 14 residues. V was shortened by 0 bases and J by 6 bases, with 11 bases between the two germline ends. The germline V gene encodes CDR1 PRHDT and CDR2 FYEKMQ (reference sequence). The CDR3, as DNA: TGTGCCAGCAGCTTAGGTTTTTTGGGGGCTGAAGCTTTCTTT. Translating gives CASSLGFLGAEAFF.